The present T cell receptor (beta chain) was sequenced within a study of identical twins. Template switching (which added a universal primer site) was used, and cDNA carried unique molecular identifiers. TCRdb reprocessed the 5' RACE reads via MiXCR and lists one record per CDR3 protein. This table holds 400,000 to 550,000 distinct CDR3 sequences, approximately 22% found once. Study-wide results and caveats: The more abundant beta clonotypes in cord blood had fewer insertions, and memory repertoires did not show this.

As to this clonotype: Antigen unknown.

A further study also used this sample, focusing on T cells expressing NK-cell markers. In that study: T cells sorted in several experiments were restricted to alpha-beta TCR T cells by an anti-gamma-delta TCR antibody.

The sequenced material came from CD4+ T cells sorted from blood. The TCR comes from a woman aged 18 to 35 in good health.

The CDR3 nucleotides read TGCAGTGCTAGAGATACCGCCCCGGGCTCCTACAATGAGCAGTTCTTC. It specifies CSARDTAPGSYNEQFF. This sequence joins TRBV20-1 and TRBJ2-1; D is ambiguous. The germline V gene encodes CDR1 DFQATT and CDR2 SNEGSKA (reference sequence). Trimming removed 0 bases from V and 0 bases from J, with 12 bases in between. The CDR3 totals 16 residues.